This record looks at one TCR beta chain sequence and its context. The data stem from a study of T cell clonotyping in hematopoietic cell transplantation. Using immunoSEQ multiplex PCR, the repertoire was profiled, and TCRdb retains in-frame clones only, with some absent. The sample lists some 10,000 clones, around nine tenths occurring once. In germline, CDR1 is SGHTS, CDR2 YDEGEE. The CDR3 consists of 14 residues. Trimming cost V 3 bases and J 6 bases; bases outside gene matches: 5. Time point here: recipient sample about 28 days before transplant, after cytoreduction. Specimen: peripheral blood mononuclear cells, collected before stem cell transplant. The chain combines TRBV5-8 with TRBJ2-3; 9 nucleotides align to TRBD2. The sequence was collected from a woman aged 45-59 years with chronic myeloid leukemia. Some clones in this sample may be carry-over from other donors' samples. CDR3 DNA sequence: TGTGCCAGCAGCTGGAGCGGGAGGTTGGATACGCAGTATTTT. It translates to CASSWSGRLDTQYF.